This TCR beta chain is from a study of T cell responses to AZD1222 COVID-19 vaccine. Concerning this clone: Its antigen is still unknown.

Clones were sequenced by immunoSEQ multiplex PCR, and TCRdb holds only the in-frame ones, with some missing. The data show 110,000 to 150,000 clones, more than 85% seen once. Trimming removed 1 base from V and 1 base from J, with 10 bases in between. CDR3 length: 16 residues. In germline, CDR1 is SGHAT, CDR2 FQNNGV. Overall study findings and caveats: Repertoire collection took place solely once the T cell response had peaked. Spike-wide vaccine-associated CD4 TCRs dominated at 160-218 and 743-854. Following two doses of AZD1222, Spike-specific TCR breadth and depth rose.

The receptor comes from an adult in good health. Sequenced here: peripheral blood, sampled on day 0 of MenACWY control vaccination. The J gene is TRBJ2-2, the V gene TRBV11-2; D may be TRBD2 (5 bases). The CDR3 region is CASSLAAVLNTGELFF. CDR3 nucleotide sequence: TGTGCCAGCAGCTTAGCAGCGGTCCTGAACACCGGGGAGCTGTTTTTT.